The clone carrying this TCR beta chain appeared once. CDR1 KGHSH and CDR2 LQKENI come from the germline V gene. This CDR3 region has 10 residues. V was pared by 3 bases and J by 8 bases, with 2 bases between. The data are from a study of long-term antiretroviral therapy in people with HIV. At the survey level, the v3.0 immunoSEQ assay was run. Method: immunoSEQ multiplex PCR; TCRdb's copy keeps in-frame clones and lacks some. The data show approximately 41,000 clones, around 75% seen once. Material: unsorted PBMCs, obtained 1.5 years after starting antiretroviral therapy. The source is a man younger than 30 with HIV. The V gene is TRBV18, the J gene TRBJ2-1; no definite D call. The CDR3 DNA reads TGTGCCAGCTCACCGGATGAGCAGTTCTTC. Translated: CASSPDEQFF.